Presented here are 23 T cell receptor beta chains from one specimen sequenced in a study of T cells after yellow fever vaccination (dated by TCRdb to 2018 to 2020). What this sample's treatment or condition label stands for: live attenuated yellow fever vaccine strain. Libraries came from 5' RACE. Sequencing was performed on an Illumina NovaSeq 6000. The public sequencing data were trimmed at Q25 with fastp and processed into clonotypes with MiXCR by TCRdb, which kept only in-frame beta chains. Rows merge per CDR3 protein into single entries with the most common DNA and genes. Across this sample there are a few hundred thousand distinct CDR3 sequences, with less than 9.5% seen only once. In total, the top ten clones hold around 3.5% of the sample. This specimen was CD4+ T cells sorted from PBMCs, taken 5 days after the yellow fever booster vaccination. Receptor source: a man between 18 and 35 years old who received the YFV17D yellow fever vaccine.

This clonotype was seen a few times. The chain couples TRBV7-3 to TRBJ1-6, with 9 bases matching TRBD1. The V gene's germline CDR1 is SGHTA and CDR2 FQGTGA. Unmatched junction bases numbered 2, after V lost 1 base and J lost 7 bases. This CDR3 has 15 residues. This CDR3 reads CASSLMGTGNSPLHF. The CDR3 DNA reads TGTGCCAGCAGCTTAATGGGGACAGGGAATTCACCCCTCCACTTT.

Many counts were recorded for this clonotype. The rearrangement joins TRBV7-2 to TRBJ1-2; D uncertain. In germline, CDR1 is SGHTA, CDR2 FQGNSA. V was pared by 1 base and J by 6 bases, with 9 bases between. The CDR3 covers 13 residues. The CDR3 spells CASSLGRLDGYTF. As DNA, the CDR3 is TGTGCCAGCAGCTTAGGCCGGTTGGATGGCTACACCTTC.

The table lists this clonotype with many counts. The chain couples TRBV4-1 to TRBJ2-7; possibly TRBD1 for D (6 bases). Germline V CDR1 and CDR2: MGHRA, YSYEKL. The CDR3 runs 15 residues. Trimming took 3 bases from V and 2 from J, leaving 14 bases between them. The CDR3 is CASSQIAGVTYEQYF. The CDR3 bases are TGCGCCAGCAGCCAGATCGCAGGGGTAACCTACGAGCAGTACTTC.

The DNA for the CDR3 is TGCAGCGTTGGTCCCCAGGCGTGGGGCACCGGGGAGCTGTTTTTT. It specifies CSVGPQAWGTGELFF. V gene TRBV29-1 combines with J gene TRBJ2-2; D unclear. The V end was cut by 4 bases, the J end by 4 bases, with 16 bases between. There are 15 residues in the CDR3. Per the germline V gene, CDR1 is SQVTM and CDR2 is ANQGSEA.

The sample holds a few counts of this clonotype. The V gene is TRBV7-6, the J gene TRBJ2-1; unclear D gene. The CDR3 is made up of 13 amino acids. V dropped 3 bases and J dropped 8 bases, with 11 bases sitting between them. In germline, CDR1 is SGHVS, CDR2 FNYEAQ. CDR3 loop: CASSFQRTDEQFF. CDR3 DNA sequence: TGTGCCAGCAGCTTCCAGAGGACCGATGAGCAGTTCTTC.

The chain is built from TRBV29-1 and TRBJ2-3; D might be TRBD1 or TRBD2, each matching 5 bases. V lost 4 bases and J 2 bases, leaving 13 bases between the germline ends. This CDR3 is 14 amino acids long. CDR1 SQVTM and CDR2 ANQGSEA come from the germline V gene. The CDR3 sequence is CSVAGPGTTDTQYF. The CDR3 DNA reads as TGCAGCGTTGCGGGACCGGGGACCACAGATACGCAGTATTTT.

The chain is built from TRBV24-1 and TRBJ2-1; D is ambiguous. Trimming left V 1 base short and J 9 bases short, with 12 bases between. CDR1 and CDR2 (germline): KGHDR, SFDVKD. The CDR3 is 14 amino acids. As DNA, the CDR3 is TGTGCCACCAGTGATTTTTGGATCTCGGGTGAGCAGTTCTTC. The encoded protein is CATSDFWISGEQFF.

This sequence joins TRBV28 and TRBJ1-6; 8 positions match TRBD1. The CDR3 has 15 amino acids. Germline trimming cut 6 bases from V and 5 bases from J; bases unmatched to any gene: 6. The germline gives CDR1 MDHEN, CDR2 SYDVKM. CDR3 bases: TGTGCCAGCAGCCCATGGGGACAGGATAATTCACCCCTCCACTTT. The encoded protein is CASSPWGQDNSPLHF.

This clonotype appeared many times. CDR3 nucleotide sequence: TGTGCCAGCAGCCCGGGACAGTTGAACACTGAAGCTTTCTTT. This sequence encodes CASSPGQLNTEAFF. The chain couples TRBV2 to TRBJ1-1; 7 bases agree with TRBD1. V was clipped by 6 bases and J by 0 bases; unmatched bases: 4. Germline assignment: CDR1 SNHLY and CDR2 FYNNEI. The CDR3 is 14 amino acids. Supplemented by reference TRBV2 and TRBJ1-1, the full variable domain reads EPEVTQTPSHQVTQMGQEVILRCVPISNHLYFYWYRQILGQKVEFLVSFYNNEISEKSEIFDDQFSVERPDGSNFTLKIRSTKLEDSAMYFCASSPGQLNTEAFFGQGTRLTVV.

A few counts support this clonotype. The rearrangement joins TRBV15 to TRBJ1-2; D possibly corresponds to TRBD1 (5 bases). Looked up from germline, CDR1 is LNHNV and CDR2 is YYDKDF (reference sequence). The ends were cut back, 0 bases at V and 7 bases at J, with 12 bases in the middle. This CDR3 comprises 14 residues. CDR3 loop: CATSRDAGESGYTF. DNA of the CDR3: TGTGCCACCAGCAGAGATGCGGGGGAGAGTGGCTACACCTTC.

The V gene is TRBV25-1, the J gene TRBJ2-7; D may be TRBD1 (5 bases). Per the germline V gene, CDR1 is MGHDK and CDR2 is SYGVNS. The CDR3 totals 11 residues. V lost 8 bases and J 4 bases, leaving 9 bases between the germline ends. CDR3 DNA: TGTGCCAGCGGACAATTTTACGAGCAGTACTTC. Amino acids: CASGQFYEQYF.

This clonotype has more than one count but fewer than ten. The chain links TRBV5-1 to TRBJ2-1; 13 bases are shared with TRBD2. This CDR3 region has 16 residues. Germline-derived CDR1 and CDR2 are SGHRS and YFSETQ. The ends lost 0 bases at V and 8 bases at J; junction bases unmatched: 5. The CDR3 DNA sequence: TGCGCCAGCAGCTTGGCCGGGACTAGCGGGGTACATGAGCAGTTCTTC. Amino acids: CASSLAGTSGVHEQFF. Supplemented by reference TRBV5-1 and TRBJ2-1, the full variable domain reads KAGVTQTPRYLIKTRGQQVTLSCSPISGHRSVSWYQQTPGQGLQFLFEYFSETQRNKGNFPGRFSGRQFSNSRSEMNVSTLELGDSALYLCASSLAGTSGVHEQFFGPGTRLTVL.

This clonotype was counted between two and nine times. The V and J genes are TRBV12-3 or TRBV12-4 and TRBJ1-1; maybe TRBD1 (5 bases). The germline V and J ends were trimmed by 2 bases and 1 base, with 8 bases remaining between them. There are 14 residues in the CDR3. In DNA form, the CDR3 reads TGTGCCAGCAGTTTAACAGGACGGAACACTGAAGCTTTCTTT. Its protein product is CASSLTGRNTEAFF.

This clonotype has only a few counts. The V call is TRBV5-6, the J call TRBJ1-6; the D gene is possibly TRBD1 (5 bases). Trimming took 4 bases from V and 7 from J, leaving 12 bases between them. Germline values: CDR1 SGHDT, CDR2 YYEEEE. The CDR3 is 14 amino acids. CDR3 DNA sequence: TGTGCCAGCAGCGACTTCAGGGAGAATTCACCCCTCCACTTT. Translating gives CASSDFRENSPLHF. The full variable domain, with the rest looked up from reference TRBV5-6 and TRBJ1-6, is DAGVTQSPTHLIKTRGQQVTLRCSPKSGHDTVSWYQQALGQGPQFIFQYYEEEERQRGNFPDRFSGHQFPNYSSELNVNALLLGDSALYLCASSDFRENSPLHFGNGTRLTVT.

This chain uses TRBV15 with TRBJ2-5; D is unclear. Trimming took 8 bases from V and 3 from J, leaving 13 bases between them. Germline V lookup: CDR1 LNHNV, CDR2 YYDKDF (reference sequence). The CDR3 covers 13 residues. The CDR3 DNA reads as TGTGCCACCCGACCCCCACAGAAAGAGACCCAGTACTTC. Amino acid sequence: CATRPPQKETQYF.

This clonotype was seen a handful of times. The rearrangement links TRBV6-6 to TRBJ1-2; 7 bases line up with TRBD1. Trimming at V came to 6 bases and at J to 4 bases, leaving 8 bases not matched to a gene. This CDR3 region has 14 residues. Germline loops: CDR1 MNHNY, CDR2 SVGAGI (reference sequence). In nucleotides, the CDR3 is TGTGCCAGCAGCCGTGCCGGGACAGTCTATGGCTACACCTTC. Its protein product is CASSRAGTVYGYTF.

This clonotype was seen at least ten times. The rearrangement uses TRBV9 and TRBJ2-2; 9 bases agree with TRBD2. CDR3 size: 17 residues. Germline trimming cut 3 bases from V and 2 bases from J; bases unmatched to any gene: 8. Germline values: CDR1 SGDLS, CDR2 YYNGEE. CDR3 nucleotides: TGTGCCAGCAGCGACGTAGCGGGGGCCTTCAACACCGGGGAGCTGTTTTTT. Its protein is CASSDVAGAFNTGELFF.

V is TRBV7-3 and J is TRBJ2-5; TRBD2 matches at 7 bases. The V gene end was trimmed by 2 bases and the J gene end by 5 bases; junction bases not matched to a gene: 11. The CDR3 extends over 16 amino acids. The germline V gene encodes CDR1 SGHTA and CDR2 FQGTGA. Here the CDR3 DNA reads TGTGCCAGCAGCTTATCGCCTGGCGGGGGAACGGAGACCCAGTACTTC. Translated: CASSLSPGGGTETQYF.

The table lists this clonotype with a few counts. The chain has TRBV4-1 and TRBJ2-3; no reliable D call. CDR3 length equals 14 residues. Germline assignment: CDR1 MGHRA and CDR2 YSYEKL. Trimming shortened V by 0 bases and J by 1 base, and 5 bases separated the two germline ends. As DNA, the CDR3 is TGCGCCAGCAGCCAAGACGGTCGCACAGATACGCAGTATTTT. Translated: CASSQDGRTDTQYF.

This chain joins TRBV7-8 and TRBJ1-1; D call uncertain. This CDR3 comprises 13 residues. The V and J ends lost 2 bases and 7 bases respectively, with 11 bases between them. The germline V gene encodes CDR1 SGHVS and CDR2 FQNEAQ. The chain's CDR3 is CASSLLEAVEAFF. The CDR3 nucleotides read TGTGCCAGCAGCTTACTTGAGGCAGTTGAAGCTTTCTTT.

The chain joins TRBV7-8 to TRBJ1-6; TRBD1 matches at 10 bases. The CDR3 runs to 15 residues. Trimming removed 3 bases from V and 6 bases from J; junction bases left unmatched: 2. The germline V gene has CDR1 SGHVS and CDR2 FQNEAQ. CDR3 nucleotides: TGTGCCAGCAGCTTTGGACAGGGGGGTAATTCACCCCTCCACTTT. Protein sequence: CASSFGQGGNSPLHF.

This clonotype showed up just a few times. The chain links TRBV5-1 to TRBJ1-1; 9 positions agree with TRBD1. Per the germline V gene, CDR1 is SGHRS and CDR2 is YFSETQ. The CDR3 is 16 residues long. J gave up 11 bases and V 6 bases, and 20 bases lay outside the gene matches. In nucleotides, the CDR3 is TGCGCCAGCAACCCAACCATGACAGGGGGTCGCAAAGTGGCTTTCTTT. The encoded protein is CASNPTMTGGRKVAFF. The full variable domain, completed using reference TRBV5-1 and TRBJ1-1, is KAGVTQTPRYLIKTRGQQVTLSCSPISGHRSVSWYQQTPGQGLQFLFEYFSETQRNKGNFPGRFSGRQFSNSRSEMNVSTLELGDSALYLCASNPTMTGGRKVAFFGQGTRLTVV.

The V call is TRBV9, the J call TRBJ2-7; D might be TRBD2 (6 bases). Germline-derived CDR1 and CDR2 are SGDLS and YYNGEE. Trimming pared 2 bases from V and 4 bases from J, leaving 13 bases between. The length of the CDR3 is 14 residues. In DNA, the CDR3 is TGTGCCAGCAGCGTTGGGGGGAGACTTTACGAGCAGTACTTC. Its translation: CASSVGGRLYEQYF. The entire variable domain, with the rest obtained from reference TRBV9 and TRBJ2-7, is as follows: DSGVTQTPKHLITATGQRVTLRCSPRSGDLSVYWYQQSLDQGLQFLIQYYNGEERAKGNILERFSAQQFPDLHSELNLSSLELGDSALYFCASSVGGRLYEQYFGPGTRLTVT.